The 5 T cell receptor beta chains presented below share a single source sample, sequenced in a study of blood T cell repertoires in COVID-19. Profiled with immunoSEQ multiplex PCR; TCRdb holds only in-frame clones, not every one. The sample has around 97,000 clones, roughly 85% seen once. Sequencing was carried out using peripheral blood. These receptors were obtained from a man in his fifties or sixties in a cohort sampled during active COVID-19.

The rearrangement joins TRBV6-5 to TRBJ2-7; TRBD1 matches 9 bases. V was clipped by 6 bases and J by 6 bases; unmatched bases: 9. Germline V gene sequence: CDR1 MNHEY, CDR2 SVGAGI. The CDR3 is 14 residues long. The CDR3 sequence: CASRPLGQGSEQYV. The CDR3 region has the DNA TGTGCCAGCAGGCCCCTCGGACAGGGGAGCGAGCAGTACGTC.

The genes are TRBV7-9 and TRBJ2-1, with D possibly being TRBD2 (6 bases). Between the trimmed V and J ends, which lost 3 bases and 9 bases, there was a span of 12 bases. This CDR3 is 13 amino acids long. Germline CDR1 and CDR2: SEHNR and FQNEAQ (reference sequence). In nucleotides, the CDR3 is TGTGCCAGCAGCTTCGCCGGGGGAGGTGAGCAGTTCTTC. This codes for CASSFAGGGEQFF.

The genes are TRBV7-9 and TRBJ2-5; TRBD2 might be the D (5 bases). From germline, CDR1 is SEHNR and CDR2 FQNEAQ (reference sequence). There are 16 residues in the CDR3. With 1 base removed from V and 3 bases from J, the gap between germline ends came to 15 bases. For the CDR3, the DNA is TGTGCCAGCAGCTTAGGCTCGAGTAGAGGGAAAGAGACCCAGTACTTC. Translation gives CASSLGSSRGKETQYF.

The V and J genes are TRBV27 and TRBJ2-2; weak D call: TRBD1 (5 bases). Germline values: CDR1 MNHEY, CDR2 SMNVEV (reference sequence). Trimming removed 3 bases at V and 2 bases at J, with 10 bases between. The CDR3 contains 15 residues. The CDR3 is CASSFTTDNTGELFF. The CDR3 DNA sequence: TGTGCCAGCAGTTTCACGACAGACAACACCGGGGAGCTGTTTTTT.

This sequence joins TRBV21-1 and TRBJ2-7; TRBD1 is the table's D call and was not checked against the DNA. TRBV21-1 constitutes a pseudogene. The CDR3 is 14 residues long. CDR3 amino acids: CASSRRTVSYEQYV. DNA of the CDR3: TGTGCCAGCAGCCGTCGGACAGTCTCCTACGAGCAGTACGTC.